This T cell receptor beta chain was sequenced in a study of cytomegalovirus exposure and HLA in healthy donors (dated by TCRdb to the late 2010s). Context from the whole study: In an earlier analysis of approximately 500 of the donors, around 290 Gb of sequence data and 100 million or so unique TCR beta sequences from 150 million to 200 million T cells were reported. The study profiled the T cell repertoires of 500 to 800 subjects by immunosequencing and related them to cytomegalovirus serostatus. Every repertoire in the discovery cohort had been generated on one and the same sequencing platform. Rather than drawing on any new phenotypic data, the later analysis identified candidate immune exposures from TCR beta sequences and the way those sequences occurred across donors. HLA typing included class I and class II loci at four-digit resolution. A later genetic analysis used genome-wide SNP genotypes for about 60% of the roughly 700 donors, treating that subset as a discovery cohort. A later analysis re-examined previously published TCR beta repertoires from over 500 donors and added high-resolution HLA genotyping to investigate patterns of TCR occurrence. Donor age, sex, ethnicity and CMV serostatus were collected together with the repertoire data. The study combined high-throughput TCR immunosequencing, statistical association of individual TCRs with disease status, and machine learning to predict cytomegalovirus infection status. About 5 DR-DQ haplotypes were handled as single units for association and clustering, since linkage in the cohort was strong. Typing coverage differed by locus: A, B, C, DRB1 and DQB1 were typed in about 629-640 donors, DQA1 in about 500, DPA1 in 600 to 610, and DPB1 in just under 490. Approximately 310 gigabases of sequencing data and 78 million or so unique TCR sequences were included in an early release covering about 700 HLA-typed donors. Besides the first cohort of approximately 710 subjects, a separate validation cohort made up of roughly 120 different subjects was used. The study aimed to test whether signatures of past pathogen exposure could be identified by cataloging public T cell receptors. An earlier analysis of fewer than 700 of the donors applied high-throughput TCR beta sequencing to assess whether each TCR beta V gene segment acted as functional or pseudogenic. Among about 400 genotyped donors of the cohort, an average of approximately 240,000 unique TCR beta nucleotide sequences was sequenced per donor, of which about 19% were non-productive. Of the 398 genotyped donors, approximately 82% fell in the genetic ancestry cluster associated with self-reported Caucasian donors. Summary of the overall study and its limitations: In a later analysis, most CMV-associated TCR beta chains were found to appear HLA-restricted, with HLA associations seemingly driven largely by CMV exposure. According to a later analysis, parvovirus B19, influenza, CMV and Epstein-Barr virus appeared linked to several top co-occurrence clusters. An earlier analysis of approximately 590 of the donors showed that most TCR beta V segments appeared in productive rearrangements either about 90% or about 30% of the time, which broadly matched IMGT annotations. Most TCR sequences were seen in very few donors, while some public TCRs were found in many individuals. In the study, 150 to 200 TCR beta chains were listed as associated with cytomegalovirus. Strong co-occurrence of HLA alleles, especially DR and DQ, made assigning TCR associations to individual alleles difficult. Because counts were too low, roughly 18 rarely observed V segments, including chromosome 9 orphons, were left out of the earlier analysis of about 500 of the donors. The authors suggested that the approach could potentially be extended to other disease states and immunological phenotypes. A later analysis found that HLA-associated TCR beta chains were more clonally expanded and had lower generation probabilities than equally common non-associated chains. Because HLA typing was missing for some donors at each locus, association tests included only the typed subset. Presence/absence analyses assumed roughly uniform sequencing depth across donors, an assumption that may not hold. A few of the identified cytomegalovirus-associated TCR beta chains were confirmed in vitro to be specific for cytomegalovirus antigens. The sequencing pipeline was judged likely to have produced a cluster of highly shared sequence variants as a technical artifact. The classifier was reported to diagnose cytomegalovirus status with high specificity and sensitivity in both the original cohort and the validation cohort. Only TCR beta chains were sequenced in this cohort, and the absence of alpha or paired-chain data limited detectable features. Some IMGT-functional V segments, including TRBV6-2 and TRBV6-3, could not be told apart with the 87-base-pair reads, so those segments were excluded. For the cohort, immune exposure information was limited to CMV serostatus. According to a later analysis, TCR association rates differed among HLA loci, with DRB1 alleles showing the most associated TCRs and HLA-C alleles showing the fewest. A further reported finding was that TCR beta sequences accurately predicted the HLA-A and HLA-B alleles for most subjects in the first cohort. Compared with the approximately 670-donor mean, donors in an Asian-associated ancestry cluster had fewer N-insertions in productive TCRs, according to a later genetic analysis. V-gene and J-gene trimming of TCR beta chains was associated with a missense DCLRE1C variant in a later genetic analysis, and the association was replicated in an independent cohort. At a false discovery rate of 0.05, a later analysis linked 16,951 TCR beta sequences to specific HLA alleles. Linkage disequilibrium might explain the correlated functional status among segregating V segments, but an unknown experimental factor could not be ruled out.

The cohort was made up of approximately 700 healthy bone marrow donors. Cohort members were all nominally healthy when sampled, although unrecorded immune exposures were likely present. The donor tested CMV seropositive, placing the donor among the 290 or so seropositive members of the cohort. A peripheral blood sample was collected from each donor, and TCR beta sequencing was performed on peripheral blood mononuclear cells. The Qiagen DNeasy Blood Extraction Kit was used to extract genomic DNA from the blood cell samples. With respect to this clone: The specificity of this receptor is unknown. It has no much larger one-base neighbor in the sample; base qualities were not kept.

Preparation of the library involved the immunoSEQ multiplex PCR assay. A mixture of 60 forward primers for TCR Vbeta segments and 13 reverse primers for TCR Jbeta segments was used in the multiplex PCR. The CDR3 region of rearranged TCR beta genes was amplified from genomic DNA with a multiplex PCR assay. Amplified TCR beta libraries were sequenced as 87-base-pair reads on the Illumina HiSeq System. The authors' analysis ran thus. A later analysis counted some 80 million unique TCR beta chains across the 650 to 800 repertoires, and around 12 million of these chains were shared by at least two donors. A nearest-neighbor algorithm error-corrected the raw reads and collapsed the reads into unique sequences, merging closely related sequences to remove PCR and sequencing errors. Alignment of CDR3 sequences to IMGT reference sequences was used to assign V, D and J gene segments. Each retained sequence needed at least a six-nucleotide match to both a V gene segment and a J gene segment. Rearrangements were called productive when the CDR3 lacked stop codons and stayed in frame with V and J; all others were non-productive. Following IMGT convention, CDR3 was defined as the stretch from the second conserved V-encoded cysteine to the conserved J-encoded phenylalanine. In an earlier analysis of around 540 of the donors, sequences lacking an unambiguous match to a single V gene segment were excluded. In an earlier analysis of approximately 550 of the donors, V segments were called functional above 56.7% productive rearrangements and were called segregating when the between-donor standard deviation exceeded 5%. To diagnose cytomegalovirus status from the catalog of TCR beta chain sequences, a statistical classification framework was built. In a later analysis, TCR nucleotide sequences were compared against IMGT/GENE-DB human TR gene sequences so that V and J genes could be assigned. The TCRdist pipeline was used in a later analysis to assign CDR3 sequences and most-parsimonious VDJ recombination scenarios. A later analysis defined each TCR beta chain by its CDR3 amino acid sequence plus V-gene family, and excluded reads lacking a unique V-gene family. A later analysis removed several hundred highly shared, low-generation-probability nucleotide sequences to deal with suspected cross-contamination and a sequencing artifact. For each public chain, a later analysis derived a clonal expansion index from normalized ranks of inferred template counts within each repertoire. Generation probabilities in a later analysis came from a VDJ recombination model fitted to out-of-frame rearrangements, and those results were checked against IGoR. Hypergeometric tests were used in a later analysis to score TCR-TCR, TCR-HLA and TCR-CMV co-occurrence, with a repertoire-size bias correction applied to the TCR pairs. False discovery rates were estimated in a later analysis by permuting HLA or CMV assignments 20 times. A later analysis grouped co-occurring TCRs with DBSCAN, adding TCRdist sequence similarity when clustering within HLA-allele-positive subsets. Co-occurrence clustering excluded repertoires with fewer than 30,000 or more than 120,000 public chains, plus five with anomalous nucleotide sharing. TCRdb limited this immuneACCESS table to in-frame rearrangements with V and J called. A share of clones is missing; checked studies link under half to unresolved V genes, and the rest is unexplained. V, J and clone size are taken as reported in that table, and D and trimming were inferred from the DNA itself. The sample table holds about 64,000 clones, of which approximately 78% were seen once. Clones ranked in the top ten supply roughly 8.2% of the sample.

The CDR3 covers 13 residues, taking in both the cysteine and the phenylalanine. Here the CDR3 DNA is all that survives: 39 bases in frame from base 1. The sequence derives from a man aged 18 to 30 in good health and CMV-seropositive. The sample consisted of PBMCs. The chain is made from TRBV1 and TRBJ1-5. TRBV1 constitutes a pseudogene. The CDR3 loop reads CTSSLIGDQPQHF. The DNA reads TGCACCAGCAGCCTCATCGGAGACCAACCCCAGCATTTT.